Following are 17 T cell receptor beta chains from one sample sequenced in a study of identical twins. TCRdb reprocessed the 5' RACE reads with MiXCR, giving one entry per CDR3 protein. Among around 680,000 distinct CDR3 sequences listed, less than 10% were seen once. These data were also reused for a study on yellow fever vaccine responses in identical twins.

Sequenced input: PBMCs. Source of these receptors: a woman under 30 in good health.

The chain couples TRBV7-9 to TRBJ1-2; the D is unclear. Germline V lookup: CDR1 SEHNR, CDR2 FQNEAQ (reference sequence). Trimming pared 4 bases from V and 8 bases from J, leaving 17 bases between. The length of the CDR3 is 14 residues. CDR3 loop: CASSSVRSRPGYTF. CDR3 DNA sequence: TGTGCCAGCAGCTCGGTCAGGTCCCGACCGGGCTACACCTTC.

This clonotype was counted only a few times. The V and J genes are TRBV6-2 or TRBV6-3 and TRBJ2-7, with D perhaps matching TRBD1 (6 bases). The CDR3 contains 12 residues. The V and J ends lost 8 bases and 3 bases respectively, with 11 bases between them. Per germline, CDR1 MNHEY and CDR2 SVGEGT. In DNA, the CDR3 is TGTGCCAGCGGACAGACCAACTACGAGCAGTACTTC. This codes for CASGQTNYEQYF.

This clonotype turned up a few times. Written as DNA, the CDR3 is TGTGCCAGCAGCCATGTGGGGGTAAAGGGAGCTGAAGCTTTCTTT. The encoded protein is CASSHVGVKGAEAFF. The chain has TRBV3-1 and TRBJ1-1, with a tentative D call TRBD1 (5 bases). This CDR3 contains 15 residues. The V gene lost 3 bases and the J gene lost 6 bases, with 17 bases spanning the gap. Germline loops: CDR1 LGHDT, CDR2 YNNKEL (reference sequence). Filled out from reference TRBV3-1 and TRBJ1-1, the complete variable domain reads DTAVSQTPKYLVTQMGNDKSIKCEQNLGHDTMYWYKQDSKKFLKIMFSYNNKELIINETVPNRFSPKSPDKAHLNLHINSLELGDSAVYFCASSHVGVKGAEAFFGQGTRLTVV.

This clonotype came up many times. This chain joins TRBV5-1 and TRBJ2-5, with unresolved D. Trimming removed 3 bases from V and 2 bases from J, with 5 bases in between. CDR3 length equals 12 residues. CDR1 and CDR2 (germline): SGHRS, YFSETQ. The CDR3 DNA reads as TGCGCCAGCAGCTCAAATCAAGAGACCCAGTACTTC. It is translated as CASSSNQETQYF.

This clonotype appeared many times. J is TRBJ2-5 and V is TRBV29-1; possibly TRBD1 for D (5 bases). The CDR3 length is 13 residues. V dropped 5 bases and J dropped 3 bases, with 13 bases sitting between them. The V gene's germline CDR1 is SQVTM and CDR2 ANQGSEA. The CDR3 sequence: CSVYRLGKETQYF. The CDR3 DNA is TGCAGCGTTTACAGGTTGGGCAAAGAGACCCAGTACTTC.

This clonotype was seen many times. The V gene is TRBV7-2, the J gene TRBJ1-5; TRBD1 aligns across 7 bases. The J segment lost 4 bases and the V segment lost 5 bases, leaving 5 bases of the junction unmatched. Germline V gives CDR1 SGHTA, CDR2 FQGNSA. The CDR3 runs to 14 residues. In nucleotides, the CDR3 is TGTGCCAGCAGCACGGGACAGCCAAATCAGCCCCAGCATTTT. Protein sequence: CASSTGQPNQPQHF.

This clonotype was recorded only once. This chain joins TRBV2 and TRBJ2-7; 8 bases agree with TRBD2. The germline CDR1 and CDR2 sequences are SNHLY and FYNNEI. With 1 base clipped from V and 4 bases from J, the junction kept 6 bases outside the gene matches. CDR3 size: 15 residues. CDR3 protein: CASSEEGLARYEQYF. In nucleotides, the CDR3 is TGTGCCAGCAGTGAAGAAGGACTAGCCAGATACGAGCAGTACTTC.

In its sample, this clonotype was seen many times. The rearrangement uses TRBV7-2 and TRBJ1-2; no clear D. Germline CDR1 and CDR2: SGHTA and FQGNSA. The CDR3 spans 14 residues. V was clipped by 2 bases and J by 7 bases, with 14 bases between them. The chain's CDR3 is CASSLPLRGSGYTF. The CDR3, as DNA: TGTGCCAGCAGCTTACCACTTCGGGGTAGTGGCTACACCTTC.

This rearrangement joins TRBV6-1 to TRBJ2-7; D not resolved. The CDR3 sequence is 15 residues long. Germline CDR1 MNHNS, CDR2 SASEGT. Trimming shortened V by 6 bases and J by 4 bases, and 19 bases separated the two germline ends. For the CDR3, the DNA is TGTGCCAGCAGCCACGATCAGCCCTCAGGATACGAGCAGTACTTC. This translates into CASSHDQPSGYEQYF.

CDR3 coding DNA: TGTGCCACTGGACTAGCGGGAGTAGATACGCAGTATTTT. Translating gives CATGLAGVDTQYF. The V and J genes are TRBV15 and TRBJ2-3; 13 bases align to TRBD2. This CDR3 spans 13 amino acids. The germline CDR1 and CDR2 sequences are LNHNV and YYDKDF (reference sequence). The trim removed 9 bases at V and 5 bases at J, leaving 2 bases unmatched.

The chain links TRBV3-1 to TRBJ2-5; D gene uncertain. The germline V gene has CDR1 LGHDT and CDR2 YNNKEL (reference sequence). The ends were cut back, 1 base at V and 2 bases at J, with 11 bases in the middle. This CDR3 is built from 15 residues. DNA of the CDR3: TGTGCCAGCAGCCAAGTTTCCAGGAGTCAAGAGACCCAGTACTTC. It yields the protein CASSQVSRSQETQYF.

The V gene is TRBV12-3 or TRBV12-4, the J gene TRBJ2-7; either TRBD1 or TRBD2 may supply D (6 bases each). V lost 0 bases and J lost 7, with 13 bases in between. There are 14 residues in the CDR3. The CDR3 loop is CASSLALQGREQYF. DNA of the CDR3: TGTGCCAGCAGTTTAGCGCTTCAGGGGAGGGAGCAGTACTTC.

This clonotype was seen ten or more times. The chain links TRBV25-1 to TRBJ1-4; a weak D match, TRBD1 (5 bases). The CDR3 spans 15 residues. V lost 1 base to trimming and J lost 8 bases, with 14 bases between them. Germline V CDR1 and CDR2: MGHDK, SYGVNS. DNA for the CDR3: TGTGCCAGCAGTGAATTAGCCCTGGACATCGAAAAACTGTTTTTT. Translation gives CASSELALDIEKLFF.

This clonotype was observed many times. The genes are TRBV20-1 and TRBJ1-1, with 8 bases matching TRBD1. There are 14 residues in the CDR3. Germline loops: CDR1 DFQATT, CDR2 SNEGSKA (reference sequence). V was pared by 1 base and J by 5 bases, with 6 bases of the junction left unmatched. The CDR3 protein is CSARADREKTEAFF. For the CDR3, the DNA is TGCAGTGCTAGAGCGGACAGGGAGAAAACTGAAGCTTTCTTT.

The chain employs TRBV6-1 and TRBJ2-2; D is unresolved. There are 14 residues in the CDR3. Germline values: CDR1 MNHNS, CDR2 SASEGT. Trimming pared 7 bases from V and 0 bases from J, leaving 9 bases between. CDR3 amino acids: CASNDLSNTGELFF. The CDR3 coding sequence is TGTGCCAGCAACGATCTGTCGAACACCGGGGAGCTGTTTTTT.

The CDR3 reads CASSDSGYGYTF. The CDR3 DNA sequence: TGTGCCAGCAGTGACTCTGGGTATGGCTACACCTTC. This chain uses TRBV6-4 with TRBJ1-2; D is unclear. Trimming took off 0 bases at V and 5 bases at J, with 4 bases between the two ends. The CDR3 has 12 amino acids. CDR1 and CDR2 (germline): MRHNA, SNTAGT.

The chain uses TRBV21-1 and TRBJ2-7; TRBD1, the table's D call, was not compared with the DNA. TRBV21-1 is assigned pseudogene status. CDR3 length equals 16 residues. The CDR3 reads CASTPGQPKTVNEQYF. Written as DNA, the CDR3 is TGTGCCAGCACCCCGGGGCAGCCCAAGACTGTCAACGAGCAGTACTTC.